This T cell receptor (beta chain) comes out of a study of T-cell memory formation after mild COVID-19. Across the whole study: The TCR clusters were mostly specific to one donor.

The study's findings and limits: The study found contracting CD4+ clones mainly in CM and EM and contracting CD8+ clones in EMRA. Cross-reactive memory apparently joined, as some responding clones appeared in pre-infection memory.

A few counts support this clonotype. The antigen is unknown. CDR3 length: 15 residues. V trimming: 4 bases; J trimming: 8 bases; junction bases outside the gene matches: 11. CDR1 is MGHRA and CDR2 is YSYEKL in the germline V gene. 5'RACE with constant-segment primers yielded barcoded, UMI-tagged TCR alpha and TCR beta cDNA libraries. TCRdb passed the 5' RACE reads through MiXCR, listing each CDR3 protein once. This table holds approximately 260,000 distinct CDR3 sequences, over 15% found once. The V call is TRBV4-1, the J call TRBJ2-4, with 7 bases identical to TRBD2. Specimen: PBMCs or a T cell subset sorted from them (not recorded which). The sequence came from a young man who had mild COVID-19 (a few samples of this study predate the infection). Cell type and time point are not known. The CDR3 here is CASSPGGILGDIQYF. As DNA, the CDR3 is TGCGCCAGCAGCCCGGGGGGTATACTGGGGGACATTCAGTACTTC.